The clone carrying this T cell receptor (beta chain) has a single count. The antigen remains undetermined. Through a sample-barcoded 5' primer and a J-beta primer mix, a second PCR was run for about 6 to 11 cycles. TCRdb fed the 5' RACE reads into MiXCR, producing one record per CDR3 protein. Of about 1.1 million distinct CDR3 sequences in the sample, roughly two fifths are singletons; the top ten hold around 14%. The CDR3 covers 10 residues. Germline V gives CDR1 MNHNS, CDR2 SASEGT. Trimming removed 6 bases from V and 12 bases from J, with 9 bases in between. This entry comes from a study of blood T cells in healthy people across ages. Study-level points and caveats: The unknown donor CMV status may have confounded expanded clonotype changes.

The sequence was collected from a man aged 18-30 years in good health. This chain links TRBV6-1 with TRBJ2-1; D not certain. The sequenced material came from blood. The CDR3 nucleotides read TGTGCCAGCAGCTTCTATGTGCAGTTCTTC. Protein product: CASSFYVQFF.